This T cell receptor (beta chain) was retrieved from a study of T cell clonality in common variable immunodeficiency (dated by TCRdb to the mid-2010s). CDR1 SGHNT and CDR2 YYREEE were looked up in the germline V gene (reference sequence). Including cysteine and phenylalanine, the CDR3 has 16 amino acids. Part of the CDR3 DNA is given, 39 bases translated from base 1. The junction shows trimming of 0 bases on V and 4 bases on J, and the gene matches do not reach 9 bases of it. This clone was seen many times. The antigen this receptor binds is unknown. Read sequence stops 3 residues before the CDR3 end, and the germline J gene provides the missing end. Most CVID patients and most healthy controls were of Caucasian heritage. From each donor, 5 to 8 ml of heparinized peripheral whole blood was collected. Genomic DNA from adults with common variable immune deficiency (CVID) and from healthy adult controls was used to sequence TCRbeta CDR3 repertoires. The control group was made up of approximately 22 healthy adult volunteers (roughly ten male and 12 female) whose ages ranged from about 20 to 66 years, with a mean age of approximately 37. To isolate peripheral blood mononuclear cells, diluted blood was subjected to density centrifugation over Hypaque 1077 or Ficoll-Paque. Unsorted mononuclear cells served as the source of genomic DNA, which was extracted either by Qiagen column purification or by a centrifugation-based method.

Overall study results and their limits: CVID subjects shared fewer TCRbeta clones with each other than healthy controls did (p < 0.0001). TCRbeta clonality was higher in CVID subjects than in healthy controls (t-test p = 0.018), and the increase was most characteristic of about a third of subjects. The authors noted that sequencing repertoires of T cell subpopulations would be needed to clarify what caused the increased clonality in CVID. Patient heterogeneity within the CVID cohort put limits on correlating repertoire features with clinical complications. Even though DNA input was equal, the average per sample came to 75,000 to 95,000 unique sequences for controls compared with around 33,000 for CVID samples. CVID TCRbeta sequences were reported to have fewer deletions and N-nucleotide insertions and to lack highly modified clones with 13 or more V deletions.

CVID samples and control samples contributed equivalent amounts of genomic DNA as sequencing input. For every sample, a 60 bp segment covering the rearranged TCRbeta CDR3 region was amplified and then sequenced. The immunoSEQ assay, a bias-corrected multiplex PCR with high-throughput sequencing, was employed for TCRbeta amplification. The source study handled its data this way. Every unique nucleotide sequence was considered a clone and was annotated with V, D and J genes, copy number and frequency. Sequences were labeled productive if in frame, and non-productive if out of frame or containing stop codons. Clonality was calculated from Shannon's entropy as previously described. Mean CDR3 Kyte-Doolittle hydropathy was derived from the predicted amino acid sequences of productive clones. Using the R hclust function, scaled V gene usage was clustered hierarchically with Manhattan distance and complete linkage. Sharing of clones by CDR3 amino acid sequence was evaluated through resampling of 12 repertoires per group over 100 rounds. Repertoires were searched for approximately 70 published EBV-specific and fewer than 300 published CMV-specific TCRbeta sequences. Analysis left out a couple of CVID samples that produced under 10,000 sequences, so 42 CVID repertoires remained. Imported from immuneACCESS, the table was reduced by TCRdb to in-frame sequences with V and J called. These copies leave out some clones; in studies compared against another copy, an unresolved V gene accounts for under half, and the cause of the remainder is not known. That table gives V, J and clone size, and the DNA gave D and trimming. Here the sample lists roughly 55,000 clones, none seen once only. Under 6.5% of the sample is taken by the ten largest.

The sequence links TRBV5-4 to TRBJ1-1; 7 central bases correspond to TRBD1. Sequencing used peripheral blood mononuclear cells. This sequence originates from a person aged 18 to 75 in good health. CDR3 DNA, as far as it was read: TGTGCCAGCAGCTTGGGATTGAGAGGGGGCACCACTGAA. It encodes CASSLGLRGGTTE. The entire CDR3 is CASSLGLRGGTTEAFF. Reference TRBV5-4 and TRBJ1-1 proteins supply the regions before and after the CDR3; the full variable domain is: ETGVTQSPTHLIKTRGQQVTLRCSSQSGHNTVSWYQQALGQGPQFIFQYYREEENGRGNFPPRFSGLQFPNYSSELNVNALELDDSALYLCASSLGLRGGTTEAFFGQGTRLTVV.